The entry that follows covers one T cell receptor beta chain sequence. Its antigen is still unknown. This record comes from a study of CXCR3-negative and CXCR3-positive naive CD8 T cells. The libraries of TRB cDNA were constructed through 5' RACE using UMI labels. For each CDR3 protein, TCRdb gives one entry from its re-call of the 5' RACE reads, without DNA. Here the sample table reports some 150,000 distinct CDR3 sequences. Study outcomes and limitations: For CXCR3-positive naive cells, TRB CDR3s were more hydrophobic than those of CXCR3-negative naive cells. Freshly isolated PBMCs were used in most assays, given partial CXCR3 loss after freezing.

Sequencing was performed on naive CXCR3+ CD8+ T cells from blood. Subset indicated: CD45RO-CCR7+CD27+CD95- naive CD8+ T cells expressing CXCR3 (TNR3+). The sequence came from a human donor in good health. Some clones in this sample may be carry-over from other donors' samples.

The CDR3: CSSDNYNEQFF. V usage is TRBV29-1 and J usage is TRBJ2-1; absent DNA, TCRdb's TRBD1 call cannot be checked. The CDR3 has 11 amino acids. The germline CDR1 and CDR2 sequences are SQVTM and ANQGSEA.